Sequencing of this T cell receptor (beta chain) was carried out in a study of cytomegalovirus exposure and HLA in healthy donors. Points on this clone: Its antigen is currently unknown.

The primer mix had 60 Vbeta and 13 Jbeta primers. Clones were read by immunoSEQ multiplex PCR, and TCRdb kept only the in-frame ones, dropping some. The table shows about 150,000 clones, with roughly 80% occurring only once. Trimming took 3 bases from V and 6 from J, leaving 9 bases between them. The germline V gene has CDR1 MNHEY and CDR2 SMNVEV (reference sequence). The CDR3 has 13 residues. The study's findings and limits: One cluster of highly shared sequence variants probably arose as a sequencing artifact.

This chain links TRBV27 with TRBJ2-1; no clear D. This clonotype was sampled from a man aged 25 to 45 in good health and CMV-seropositive. Sequencing was carried out using PBMCs. The CDR3 here is CASSFSRGNEQFF. The DNA of the CDR3 is TGTGCCAGCAGTTTCAGTCGCGGCAATGAGCAGTTCTTC.